This entry features one T cell receptor (beta chain) sequence. Antigen: not known. The CDR3 contains 14 residues. Germline V gene data show CDR1 as SGHNT and CDR2 as YYREEE (reference sequence). V lost 0 bases and J lost 10, with 13 bases in between. This entry comes from a study of shared clonotypes between healthy human individuals. Study-level findings and limits: Incomplete sequencing of sorted subsets was indicated by rarefaction despite large depth. Clonotype sharing among donors was thought likely to change with sequencing depth. Clonotypes which were not shared had lower generation probabilities than clonotypes that all four donors shared.

In the source study's methods: With immunoSEQ giving junction-only sequences and no quality scores, filtering differed. Assay used: immunoSEQ multiplex PCR; TCRdb lists only in-frame clones, some missing. That table furnishes V, J and clone size, whereas the DNA furnished D and trimming. The profile shows 1.4 million or so clones, approximately 98.5% of them singletons. The sample taken for sequencing was naive CD4+ T cells sorted from blood. Subset indicated: CD45RA+ positively selected. This TCR was sampled from a man aged 25-40 years in good health. This rearrangement joins TRBV5-4 to TRBJ1-4; D is ambiguous. The CDR3 region is CASSLEGPKGKLFF. Here the CDR3 DNA reads TGTGCCAGCAGCTTGGAAGGACCCAAGGGAAAACTGTTTTTT.